This is a list of T cell receptor beta chains from one sample in a study of control samples from healthy donors and cancer patients. TCRdb's copy holds only in-frame clones and misses some; the assay was immunoSEQ multiplex PCR. The data contain 45,000 to 65,000 clones, 88% of them singletons. Sequenced material: PBMCs. The origin of the receptors is a man in his fifties or sixties with head and neck cancer. The CDR3 runs from the conserved cysteine through the conserved F or W. Each record gives: J gene, V gene, D gene, CDR3 DNA, CDR3 protein. A D gene is named only where the DNA matches it firmly.

>TRBJ2-2|TRBV4-1|TRBD2
TGCGCCAGCAGCCAGGCTAGCGGGGCGAACACCGGGGAGCTGTTTTTT
CASSQASGANTGELFF
>TRBJ1-2|TRBV7-9|-
TGTGCCAGCAGCTTAGTGGGGTCAGGGGCGCGGACCTATGGCTACACCTTC
CASSLVGSGARTYGYTF
>TRBJ2-5|TRBV20-1|TRBD1
TGCAGTGCTCAGGGGGAAGAGACCCAGTACTTC
CSAQGEETQYF
>TRBJ2-5|TRBV7-8|-
TGTGCCAGCAGCTTAGGGGAGGCCCAGTACTTC
CASSLGEAQYF
>TRBJ2-3|TRBV4-1|TRBD2
TGCGCCAGCAGCCAACGGCTAGCGGGAGGGCCGTGGGCAGATACGCAGTATTTT
CASSQRLAGGPWADTQYF
>TRBJ2-5|TRBV5-1|-
TGCGCCAGCAGCAAAGGACAGAGAGAGACCCAGTACTTC
CASSKGQRETQYF
>TRBJ2-7|TRBV29-1|-
TGCAGCGTAGTTGGACAGACCTCCTACGAGCAGTACTTC
CSVVGQTSYEQYF
>TRBJ2-5|TRBV4-3|-
TGCGCCAGCAGCCAAGATCCCCCCGTCCGGGGGCGGCGAGAGACCCAGTACTTC
CASSQDPPVRGRRETQYF
>TRBJ2-7|TRBV18|TRBD2
TGTGCCAGCTCATCGGGTGGGACTAGCGGGGACGAGCAGTACTTC
CASSSGGTSGDEQYF
>TRBJ2-7|TRBV6-4|TRBD1
TGTGCCAGCAGTGACTGGACAGGCGAGCAGTACTTC
CASSDWTGEQYF
>TRBJ1-2|TRBV9|TRBD1
TGTGCCAGCAGCGTAGAAGACAGGGCGGGGTTTCGGGGCTACACCTTC
CASSVEDRAGFRGYTF
>TRBJ2-1|TRBV2|TRBD1
TGTGCCAGCAGACGGGACAGACAATACAATGAGCAGTTCTTC
CASRRDRQYNEQFF
>TRBJ2-1|TRBV5-1|-
TGCGCCAGCAGCCCGACGGGGCCTCTGAACAATGAGCAGTTCTTC
CASSPTGPLNNEQFF
>TRBJ2-7|TRBV28|TRBD2
TGTGCCAGCGCCGAAACGGCCGGGGGGTCCTACGAGCAGTACTTC
CASAETAGGSYEQYF
>TRBJ2-7|TRBV28|-
TGTGCCAGCAGTTTATTGCGGCTAGCGAGAACCAATGCCTACGAGCAGTACTTC
CASSLLRLARTNAYEQYF
>TRBJ1-1|TRBV2|-
TGTGCCAGCAGTGGCCCGGGGCGGATGAAAGCTTTCTTT
CASSGPGRMKAFF
>TRBJ1-1|TRBV6-5|-
TGTGCCAGCAGGTTAACAACAGGGAACACTGAAGCTTTCTTT
CASRLTTGNTEAFF
>TRBJ2-2|TRBV6-5|-
TGTGCCAGCAGTTACAGGGGGGACACCGGGGAGCTGTTTTTT
CASSYRGDTGELFF